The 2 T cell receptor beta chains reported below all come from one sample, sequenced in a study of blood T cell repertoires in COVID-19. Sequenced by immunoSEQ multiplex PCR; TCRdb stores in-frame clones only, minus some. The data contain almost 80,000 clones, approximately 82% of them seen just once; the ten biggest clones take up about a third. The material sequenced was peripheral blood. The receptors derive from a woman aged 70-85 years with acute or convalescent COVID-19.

The CDR3 protein is CASSAGLGQMHYGYTF. Here the CDR3 DNA reads TGTGCCAGCAGCGCCGGCTTGGGACAGATGCACTATGGCTACACCTTC. The rearrangement links TRBV9 to TRBJ1-2, with TRBD1 identical over 7 bases. This CDR3 contains 16 residues. Germline V gene lookup returns CDR1 SGDLS and CDR2 YYNGEE. Losses at the gene ends were 3 bases for V and 3 bases for J; bases not matched to a gene: 11.

The CDR3 nucleotides read TGTGCCAGCAGCCCAGGACAGGGGGCTTTTCAGCCCCAGCATTTT. Translation gives CASSPGQGAFQPQHF. V gene TRBV6-5 combines with J gene TRBJ1-5, with 11 positions matching TRBD1. From germline, CDR1 is MNHEY and CDR2 SVGAGI. Germline trimming cut 6 bases from V and 6 bases from J; bases unmatched to any gene: 7. This CDR3 comprises 15 residues.